This TCR beta chain was found in a study of blood T cell repertoires in COVID-19. As for the study in general: The study drew acute and convalescent COVID-19 samples from the United States, Italy and Spain. Nucleic acid was either cDNA or gDNA, and it came from T cells, B-cell-depleted T cells, or PBMCs.

Trimming took 4 bases from V and 8 from J, leaving 11 bases between them. The CDR3 contains 12 residues. Germline CDR1 is SGHDN and CDR2 is FVKESK. Per the authors' pipeline: Counts of nucleated cells, estimated from reference gene primer amplification, were obtained. Clones were read by immunoSEQ multiplex PCR, and TCRdb kept only the in-frame ones, dropping some. The DNA gave D and trimming, while V, J and clone size come from that table. Found here are about 120,000 clones, around 87% of them singletons; the top ten hold 25% to 30%. This clone was found a few times. The sequencing input was peripheral blood. V usage is TRBV14 and J usage is TRBJ1-2; unclear D gene. This clonotype was sampled from a man aged 65 to 79 with active or convalescent COVID-19. CDR3 protein: CASSRNSYGYTF. CDR3 nucleotide sequence: TGTGCCAGCAGCCGCAACTCATACGGCTACACCTTC. Full variable domain (outside the CDR3, taken from reference TRBV14 and TRBJ1-2): EAGVTQFPSHSVIEKGQTVTLRCDPISGHDNLYWYRRVMGKEIKFLLHFVKESKQDESGMPNNRFLAERTGGTYSTLKVQPAELEDSGVYFCASSRNSYGYTFGSGTRLTVV.